This paragraph reports one T cell receptor beta chain. Its target is unknown. MiXCR, applied by TCRdb to the 5' RACE reads, yields one record per CDR3 protein. The table records about 840,000 distinct CDR3 sequences, 12% of them present only once. These data come from a study of CD8 T cells in ankylosing spondylitis. Study observations and caveats: Under 10 highly homologous variants formed a TCR beta motif that appeared characteristic of ankylosing spondylitis blood.

Germline trimming cut 11 bases from V and 5 bases from J; bases unmatched to any gene: 7. CDR1 is ENHRY and CDR2 is SYGVKD in the germline V gene. CDR3 length: 13 amino acids. This TCR was recovered from a male donor with ankylosing spondylitis. Material for sequencing was blood, either unsorted or a sorted T cell fraction (not recorded which). The J gene is TRBJ2-7, the V gene TRBV10-3; 12 nucleotides agree with TRBD1. The CDR3 here is CAAGTGGGDEQYF. CDR3 DNA: TGTGCCGCTGGGACAGGGGGCGGCGACGAGCAGTACTTC.